Sequencing of this T cell receptor (beta chain) was carried out in a study of breast tumors, draining lymph nodes, adjacent tissues. The lymph nodes were axillary draining lymph nodes from breast cancer patients. One entry per CDR3 protein, called by TCRdb with MiXCR from the multiplex PCR reads. The sample yields under 150,000 distinct CDR3 sequences, about 20% seen once. This clonotype was seen a handful of times. CDR1 is MNHEY, CDR2 SVGEGT, per germline. The trim removed 4 bases at V and 3 bases at J, leaving 11 bases unmatched. The CDR3 has 16 amino acids. This chain connects TRBV6-2 or TRBV6-3 to TRBJ2-5, with 7 bases matching TRBD1. This receptor was identified in a female donor with breast cancer. Some clones in this sample may be carry-over from other donors' samples. The sequenced sample consisted of axillary lymph node tissue. The CDR3 nucleotides read TGTGCCAGCAGTTCAGCTAGGGACAGACCTAAAGAGACCCAGTACTTC. Amino acids: CASSSARDRPKETQYF.